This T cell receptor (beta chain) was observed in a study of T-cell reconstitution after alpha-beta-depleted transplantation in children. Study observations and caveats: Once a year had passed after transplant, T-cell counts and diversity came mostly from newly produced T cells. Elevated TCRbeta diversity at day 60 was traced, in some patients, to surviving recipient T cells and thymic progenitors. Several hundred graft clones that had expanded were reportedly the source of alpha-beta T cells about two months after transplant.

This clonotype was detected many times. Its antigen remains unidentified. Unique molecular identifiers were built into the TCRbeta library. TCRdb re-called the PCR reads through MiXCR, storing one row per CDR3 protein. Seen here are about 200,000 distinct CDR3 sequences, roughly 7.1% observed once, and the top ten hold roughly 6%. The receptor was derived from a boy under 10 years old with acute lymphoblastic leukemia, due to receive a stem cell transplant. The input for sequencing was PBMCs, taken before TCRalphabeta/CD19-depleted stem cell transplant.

The CDR3 sequence: CASSLSRVEQYF. The CDR3 nucleotides are TGTGCCAGCAGCCTATCGAGGGTCGAGCAGTACTTC. V usage is TRBV28 and J usage is TRBJ2-7; a possible D gene is TRBD2 (5 bases). The CDR3 extends over 12 amino acids. Trimming took 6 bases from V and 6 from J, leaving 12 bases between them. Germline lookup yields CDR1 MDHEN and CDR2 SYDVKM.